The clone carrying this TCR beta chain has more than one count but fewer than ten. What it binds is not known. Each CDR3 protein is one row after TCRdb ran MiXCR on the RACE reads. Seen here are about 39,000 distinct CDR3 sequences, approximately 11% observed once, and the top ten hold 2.3%. This sample is part of a study of human T cells and chemical hapten exposure. Study-wide findings and caveats: The immune response of these alopecia patients might not match healthy individuals'.

CDR1 and CDR2 (germline): SGDLS, YYNGEE. The CDR3 consists of 14 residues. V was cut by 7 bases and J by 3 bases, with 13 bases left in between. This sample's time point: patch test 3, about 24 weeks after DPC sensitization. Regarding treatment: therapeutic diphenylcyclopropenone sensitization with weekly scalp DPC. Unfractionated whole blood yielded the extracted total RNA. The receptor's source is a woman in her thirties or forties with alopecia areata. Some clones in this sample may be carry-over from other donors' samples. This chain connects TRBV9 to TRBJ1-4; TRBD1 might be the D (5 bases). The source material was whole blood, sampled in connection with sensitization to the hapten diphenylcyclopropenone (DPC). The CDR3 sequence is CASSNGGSNEKLFF. The CDR3 DNA sequence: TGTGCCAGCTCCAACGGGGGATCTAATGAAAAACTGTTTTTT.